Below are 10 T cell receptor beta chains sequenced from a single sample in a study of cytomegalovirus exposure and HLA in healthy donors. The study ran its PCR with 60 Vbeta and 13 Jbeta primers. TCRdb's table, derived via immunoSEQ multiplex PCR, lists solely in-frame clones and lacks some. The sample holds roughly 200,000 clones, about 80% seen once. The sequenced sample consisted of PBMCs. The source is a woman between 40 and 50 years old in good health and CMV-seronegative.

The chain couples TRBV27 to TRBJ1-6; D not resolved. The CDR3 spans 12 residues. V lost 9 bases, J lost 8 bases, and 11 bases lay in between. Germline V gene lookup returns CDR1 MNHEY and CDR2 SMNVEV (reference sequence). The CDR3 DNA follows: TGTGCCAGTACTTCCGGGTATTCACCCCTCCACTTT. Translating gives CASTSGYSPLHF.

The CDR3 protein is CASSRGAAGQETQYF. CDR3 nucleotide sequence: TGTGCCAGTAGTCGAGGGGCGGCGGGGCAAGAGACCCAGTACTTC. V and J are TRBV19 and TRBJ2-5; D possibly corresponds to TRBD2 (6 bases). Trimming shortened V by 5 bases and J by 2 bases, and 15 bases separated the two germline ends. Germline V gene sequence: CDR1 LNHDA, CDR2 SQIVND (reference sequence). The CDR3 is 15 amino acids. Full variable domain (remainder filled in from reference TRBV19 and TRBJ2-5): DGGITQSPKYLFRKEGQNVTLSCEQNLNHDAMYWYRQDPGQGLRLIYYSQIVNDFQKGDIAEGYSVSREKKESFPLTVTSAQKNPTAFYLCASSRGAAGQETQYFGPGTRLLVL.

The chain couples TRBV14 to TRBJ2-7; possible D gene TRBD1, 5 bases. Germline loops: CDR1 SGHDN, CDR2 FVKESK. Trimming cost V 5 bases and J 2 bases, with 10 bases left between them. The CDR3 runs to 13 residues. The CDR3 DNA follows: TGTGCCAGCAGCGGCAGGGCTGCCTACGAGCAGTACTTC. It is translated as CASSGRAAYEQYF.

Regarding this clone: One end of the junction is discordant with germline, which a read error may explain. The rearrangement uses TRBV7-9 and TRBJ2-7; D is unclear. Per germline, CDR1 SEHNR and CDR2 FQNEAQ (reference sequence). The CDR3 has 12 amino acids. CDR3 bases: TGTTCCAGCAGCTTTATCTCCTACGAGCAGTACTTC. Amino acids: CSSSFISYEQYF. Complete variable domain (other parts from reference TRBV7-9 and TRBJ2-7): DTGVSQNPRHKITKRGQNVTFRCDPISEHNRLYWYRQTLGQGPEFLTYFQNEAQLEKSRLLSDRFSAERPKGSFSTLEIQRTEQGDSAMYLCSSSFISYEQYFGPGTRLTVT.

J is TRBJ2-1 and V is TRBV7-6; 10 bases agree with TRBD2. The germline CDR1 and CDR2 sequences are SGHVS and FNYEAQ. With V trimmed by 4 bases and J by 5 bases, 5 bases remained unmatched. The CDR3 loop spans 15 amino acids. The chain's CDR3 is CASSSLAGPNNEQFF. The CDR3 nucleotides read TGTGCCAGCAGCTCACTAGCGGGGCCTAACAATGAGCAGTTCTTC.

CDR3 nucleotides: TGTGCCTCAACGACAGGGGGCGGTTCACCCCTCCACTTT. This codes for CASTTGGGSPLHF. The chain is built from TRBV27 and TRBJ1-6; 10 bases match TRBD1. This CDR3 region has 13 residues. Germline lookup yields CDR1 MNHEY and CDR2 SMNVEV (reference sequence). With 11 bases clipped from V and 9 bases from J, the junction kept 7 bases outside the gene matches.

The chain uses TRBV19 and TRBJ1-2, with D possibly being TRBD1 (5 bases). Germline CDR1 and CDR2: LNHDA and SQIVND (reference sequence). The germline V and J ends were trimmed by 8 bases and 2 bases, with 9 bases remaining between them. The CDR3 has 12 residues. The chain's CDR3 is CASLGGNYGYTF. The CDR3 DNA follows: TGTGCCAGTCTGGGGGGAAACTATGGCTACACCTTC.

The chain employs TRBV30 and TRBJ2-7; 9 positions agree with TRBD2. Trimming took 0 bases from V and 4 from J; bases not matched to a gene: 4. Germline values: CDR1 GTSNPN, CDR2 SVGIG (reference sequence). CDR3 length: 14 amino acids. CDR3 bases: TGTGCCTGGAGTGTAAGTAGCGGGAGTTACGAGCAGTACTTC. Protein product: CAWSVSSGSYEQYF.

The gene calls are TRBV27 and TRBJ2-7; 8 bases are a match to TRBD1. The J segment lost 4 bases and the V segment lost 2 bases, leaving 1 base of the junction unmatched. Germline V lookup: CDR1 MNHEY, CDR2 SMNVEV (reference sequence). The CDR3 is 13 amino acids. The CDR3 region is CASSLNRGYEQYF. The CDR3 region has the DNA TGTGCCAGCAGTTTAAACAGGGGGTACGAGCAGTACTTC.

This clone came up a few times. The V call is TRBV4-3, the J call TRBJ1-1; 8 bases are shared with TRBD1. In germline, CDR1 is LGHNA, CDR2 YSLEER. The CDR3 consists of 15 residues. Germline trimming cut 0 bases from V and 6 bases from J; bases unmatched to any gene: 6. CDR3 in DNA: TGCGCCAGCAGCCAAGATGTACAGGGGGTCGCTGAAGCTTTCTTT. As protein: CASSQDVQGVAEAFF.